The entry below describes one TCR beta chain. Its antigen target is currently unknown. Base qualities are not provided; no much larger clone lies one nucleotide away. The time point label of this sample denotes: baseline before first vaccination. The vaccinee samples were drawn from two UK trials, COV001 and COV002, one of which was a single-blind randomized controlled phase 2/3 trial testing AZD1222 (ChAdOx1 nCoV-19) in healthy adults. For TCRbeta chain sequencing, PBMC samples from trial participants were taken at day 0 and at day 28 after the second dose. This specimen belongs to a study of T cell responses to AZD1222 COVID-19 vaccine (dated by TCRdb to 2020 to 2023). A note on the overall study: AZD1222 recipients given second doses at about 4 weeks or at about 12 weeks were pooled, since spike-specific TCR depth and breadth were not found to differ between the two schedules. A total of approximately 240 trial participants underwent TCR sequencing, of whom about 210 received two doses of AZD1222 and some 25 received two doses of the MenACWY control vaccine. Trial participants were enrolled by age into subgroups of 18-55, 56-69 and 70-plus years, and around 150, 28 and 57 TCR-sequenced participants, respectively, were included in these subgroups.

Spanning cysteine to phenylalanine, the CDR3 consists of 14 amino acids. Only the CDR3 region is kept as DNA, spanning 42 bases read in frame from base 1. From V the trimming removes 0 bases and from J it removes 2 bases, while the gene matches leave 1 base of the junction unaccounted for. From a lookup of the germline V gene, CDR1 and CDR2 are SGHRS and YFSETQ. General study outcomes and caveats: Conclusions about previously exposed vaccinees were limited because only six AZD1222 recipients were SARS-CoV-2 seropositive at baseline. Reportedly, close to half of the unique spike-specific TCRs recognized epitopes lying outside the regions that are mutated in the B.1.351 and B.1.1.7 variants. Participants were mostly white British and included more females than males, and it was suggested by the authors that clonal diversity may have been underestimated. Because no day 14 peak-response samples were available, the repertoires could be characterized only after the peak T cell response. Vaccine-associated CD4 TCRs spanned the whole spike protein, with dominant responses in regions 160-218 and 743-854. Spike-specific TCR breadth and depth rose significantly after two AZD1222 doses compared with day 0 and with MenACWY recipients. The 56-69-year group was small, and its depth increase did not reach significance, likely because of low power.

The CDR3 regions of human TCRbeta chains were analyzed by immunosequencing. The original pipeline was this. TCRs in the repertoires were matched against a reference library of SARS-CoV-2-specific TCRs that had been generated with the MIRA antigen-specificity platform. Breadth was defined as the fraction of unique TCRs that were SARS-CoV-2-associated. Depth was defined as the fraction of total T cells that were SARS-CoV-2-associated. Using the MIRA data, each spike-specific TCR was assigned both to the spike region to which the TCR was reactive and to a CD4 or CD8 class. Log10-transformed breadth and depth values were compared by one-way ANOVA with Sidak's multiple comparisons tests. TCRdb carries this immuneACCESS record with in-frame sequences only. Its versions omit some clonotypes, under half of them owing to an unresolved V gene in the studies checked, with the rest unexplained. That table furnishes V, J and clone size, whereas the DNA furnished D and trimming. This sample gives roughly 93,000 clones in total; roughly nine tenths of them show up just once. The ten largest make up roughly 1.7% of the sample.

This specimen consisted of peripheral blood, obtained on day 0 of AZD1222 vaccination. This clonotype was sampled from an adult in good health. The sequence joins TRBV5-1 to TRBJ2-5; 7 bases in the middle match TRBD2. The DNA sequence is as follows: TGCGCCAGCAGCTTGGGGACTAGACAAGAGACCCAGTACTTC. Translated, this is CASSLGTRQETQYF.